The 27 T cell receptor beta chains below come from one sample, sequenced in a study of T cells in Graves' hyperthyroidism and ophthalmopathy. RNA transcripts were the template for amplifying TCR beta CDR3 regions. The study used the HTBI primer set for a first-round RT-PCR of the TCR CDR3. In TCRdb, the multiplex PCR reads were re-called with MiXCR into one record per CDR3 protein. This sample has around 580,000 distinct CDR3 sequences, with 46% found just once. The sample was peripheral blood or thyroid tissue (not recorded which). Receptor source: a woman aged 18-29 years with Graves' hyperthyroidism.

The sample holds many counts of this clonotype. The V call is TRBV7-3, the J call TRBJ2-5; 10 bases line up with TRBD2. V trimming: 4 bases; J trimming: 2 bases; junction bases outside the gene matches: 4. CDR3 length: 15 amino acids. Germline CDR1 reads SGHTA; CDR2 reads FQGTGA. CDR3 protein: CASSSGLAVQETQYF. CDR3 nucleotides: TGTGCCAGCAGCTCCGGACTAGCGGTACAAGAGACCCAGTACTTC.

The chain combines TRBV15 with TRBJ1-2; no clear D. This CDR3 has 14 residues. Trimming stripped 0 bases from V and 7 bases from J, with 12 bases between. Germline V CDR1 and CDR2: LNHNV, YYDKDF (reference sequence). CDR3 in amino acids: CATSRDWSSGGYTF. The CDR3, as DNA: TGTGCCACCAGCAGAGATTGGTCCTCGGGTGGCTACACCTTC.

The genes are TRBV24-1 and TRBJ2-1; D call uncertain. CDR3 length: 16 amino acids. V lost 0 bases, J lost 8 bases, and 16 bases lay in between. From germline, CDR1 is KGHDR and CDR2 SFDVKD. CDR3: CATSDLGPRRLDEQFF. DNA of the CDR3: TGTGCCACCAGTGATTTGGGCCCTCGGCGGCTCGATGAGCAGTTCTTC.

This clonotype was seen at least ten times. The CDR3 DNA sequence: TGTGCCAGCAGCTACGACAGGGGGTCGAATGAAGCTTTCTTT. It codes for CASSYDRGSNEAFF. V gene TRBV7-9 combines with J gene TRBJ1-1; 9 bases match TRBD1. The length of the CDR3 is 14 residues. Germline trimming cut 4 bases from V and 7 bases from J; bases unmatched to any gene: 7. Germline loops: CDR1 SEHNR, CDR2 FQNEAQ (reference sequence).

At least ten counts were recorded for this clonotype. The gene calls are TRBV7-2 and TRBJ1-3; D might be TRBD1 (5 bases). The CDR3 loop spans 13 amino acids. Germline V lookup: CDR1 SGHTA, CDR2 FQGNSA. Deletions cut 3 bases from V and 4 bases from J, with 7 bases between. The DNA for the CDR3 is TGTGCCAGCAGCTTGCAGGGCGGAAACACCATATATTTT. Its protein is CASSLQGGNTIYF.

This rearrangement joins TRBV29-1 to TRBJ2-5; D gene ambiguous. Germline values: CDR1 SQVTM, CDR2 ANQGSEA. This CDR3 spans 12 amino acids. V gave up 6 bases and J gave up 1 base, with 9 bases separating them. The CDR3 nucleotides are TGCAGCGTGTCACCGAGCCAAGAGACCCAGTACTTC. Its translation is CSVSPSQETQYF.

This clonotype was counted at least ten times. The chain is built from TRBV19 and TRBJ1-2; 8 bases line up with TRBD1. The CDR3 length is 12 residues. After removal of 8 bases from V and 8 bases from J, the junction contained 7 bases not matched to a gene. Germline V gene data show CDR1 as LNHDA and CDR2 as SQIVND (reference sequence). CDR3 DNA sequence: TGTGCCAGTCAGACAGGGGTACTCGGCTACACCTTC. Protein product: CASQTGVLGYTF.

This clonotype occurred many times. The V call is TRBV7-9, the J call TRBJ2-7, with 7 bases identical to TRBD1. CDR1 and CDR2 (germline): SEHNR, FQNEAQ (reference sequence). J gave up 3 bases and V 4 bases, and 3 bases lay outside the gene matches. This CDR3 is 13 amino acids long. In DNA form, the CDR3 reads TGTGCCAGCAGCTACAGGGGAGACTACGAGCAGTACTTC. It translates to CASSYRGDYEQYF.

The chain uses TRBV14 and TRBJ1-1; TRBD1 might be the D (5 bases). Germline CDR1 is SGHDN and CDR2 is FVKESK. The V gene lost 0 bases and the J gene lost 6 bases, with 8 bases spanning the gap. This CDR3 has 13 amino acids. CDR3 nucleotide sequence: TGTGCCAGCAGCCAAGACTGGGACGCTGAAGCTTTCTTT. Amino acid sequence: CASSQDWDAEAFF.

Ten or more counts support this clonotype. V gene TRBV6-2 or TRBV6-3 combines with J gene TRBJ2-5; 9 nucleotides line up with TRBD2. The J segment lost 5 bases and the V segment lost 4 bases, leaving 8 bases of the junction unmatched. The CDR3 is made up of 15 amino acids. Germline CDR1 and CDR2: MNHEY and SVGEGT. CDR3 bases: TGTGCCAGCAGTTGGACTAGCGTTAGGGAGGAGACCCAGTACTTC. Protein sequence: CASSWTSVREETQYF.

This clonotype was counted only a few times. The CDR3 loop reads CASSQDLVAEAFF. DNA for the CDR3: TGTGCCAGCAGCCAAGATCTGGTTGCTGAAGCTTTCTTT. The chain carries TRBV3-1 and TRBJ1-1; D is unresolved. Trimming left V 0 bases short and J 6 bases short, with 8 bases between. Germline V lookup: CDR1 LGHDT, CDR2 YNNKEL (reference sequence). This CDR3 is 13 amino acids long.

This clonotype came up many times. V and J are TRBV20-1 and TRBJ1-2, with TRBD1 matching 7 bases. There are 18 residues in the CDR3. V trimming: 3 bases; J trimming: 5 bases; junction bases outside the gene matches: 21. Germline loops: CDR1 DFQATT, CDR2 SNEGSKA (reference sequence). CDR3 coding DNA: TGCAGTGCTAGTGTCAGGGGGGGTGGGGGTGATCTTCTTTATGGCTACACCTTC. Translation gives CSASVRGGGGDLLYGYTF.

This clonotype was counted many times. A much larger clone differs by one base, so this may be a read error. The chain couples TRBV20-1 to TRBJ2-7; 8 nucleotides line up with TRBD2. This CDR3 is 15 amino acids long. The V gene end was trimmed by 0 bases and the J gene end by 4 bases; junction bases not matched to a gene: 8. Germline V lookup: CDR1 DFQATT, CDR2 SNEGSKA (reference sequence). The CDR3 sequence is CSARETSEGWYEQYF. CDR3 DNA sequence: TGCAGTGCTAGAGAGACTAGCGAGGGATGGTACGAGCAGTACTTC.

The chain uses TRBV30 and TRBJ1-2; a possible D gene is TRBD1 (5 bases). The CDR3 covers 16 residues. Germline V CDR1 and CDR2: GTSNPN, SVGIG (reference sequence). With 2 bases removed from V and 4 bases from J, the gap between germline ends came to 20 bases. CDR3 sequence: CAWSTLWTPRIYGYTF. For the CDR3, the DNA is TGTGCCTGGAGTACCCTTTGGACACCGAGAATCTATGGCTACACCTTC.

This clonotype was picked up many times. This chain joins TRBV10-3 and TRBJ1-1, with D unclear. The germline V gene encodes CDR1 ENHRY and CDR2 SYGVKD. This CDR3 is 15 amino acids long. Trimming removed 0 bases from V and 1 base from J, with 9 bases in between. The CDR3 DNA follows: TGTGCCATCAGTGAGTCGAGGGCAGAGAACACTGAAGCTTTCTTT. Amino acids: CAISESRAENTEAFF.

This chain links TRBV10-3 with TRBJ1-6; D remains ambiguous. Germline CDR1 reads ENHRY; CDR2 reads SYGVKD. The CDR3 loop spans 11 amino acids. Trimming took 6 bases from V and 15 from J, leaving 12 bases between them. CDR3 in DNA: TGTGCCATCAGCACTGACGAGGACCTCCACTTT. This encodes CAISTDEDLHF.

The V and J genes are TRBV20-1 and TRBJ1-1, with 8 bases that match TRBD1. The V segment lost 6 bases and the J segment 0 bases; nucleotides outside the gene matches: 6. Germline CDR1 DFQATT, CDR2 SNEGSKA (reference sequence). The CDR3 covers 14 residues. The DNA for the CDR3 is TGCAGTGCCGACGGGGACAGGATGAACACTGAAGCTTTCTTT. Its translation: CSADGDRMNTEAFF.

As for this clonotype: This sequence may be a read error, since a much larger clone differs from it by one base. The chain's CDR3 is CASSVSLLAGGNGQFF. CDR3 sequence (DNA): TGTGCCAGCAGCGTCAGCTTACTAGCGGGAGGCAATGGGCAGTTCTTC. The chain links TRBV14 to TRBJ2-1, with 12 nucleotides matching TRBD2. Germline V gene sequence: CDR1 SGHDN, CDR2 FVKESK. There are 16 residues in the CDR3.

This clonotype occurred many times. The chain combines TRBV7-6 with TRBJ1-1, with 9 bases matching TRBD1. The CDR3 runs to 16 residues. Germline trimming cut 2 bases from V and 5 bases from J; bases unmatched to any gene: 9. Per germline, CDR1 SGHVS and CDR2 FNYEAQ. Here the CDR3 DNA reads TGTGCCAGCAGCTTATTAGGACAGGGGCGGGGGACTGAAGCTTTCTTT. It specifies CASSLLGQGRGTEAFF.

J is TRBJ2-3 and V is TRBV29-1; 9 nucleotides match TRBD2. V was pared by 5 bases and J by 4 bases, with 4 bases of the junction left unmatched. Germline CDR1 reads SQVTM; CDR2 reads ANQGSEA. The CDR3 sequence is 13 residues long. The CDR3 nucleotides are TGCAGCGTTCCGGGACTAGCACCAGATACGCAGTATTTT. Translated: CSVPGLAPDTQYF.

This clonotype was found once. The CDR3 nucleotides read TGTGCCAGCAGTGAACGAAGGGGGACCTACGAGCAGTACTTC. Its protein product is CASSERRGTYEQYF. The chain links TRBV2 to TRBJ2-7; the D gene is possibly TRBD1 (6 bases). Germline-derived CDR1 and CDR2 are SNHLY and FYNNEI. Trimming took 2 bases from V and 2 from J, leaving 10 bases between them. The CDR3 spans 14 residues.

This clonotype was recorded many times. This rearrangement joins TRBV2 to TRBJ1-3; weak D call: TRBD1 (5 bases). The CDR3 spans 13 residues. Germline CDR1 SNHLY, CDR2 FYNNEI. V lost 8 bases and J lost 0, with 8 bases in between. CDR3 DNA: TGTGCCAGCGAGGACAACTCTGGAAACACCATATATTTT. It codes for CASEDNSGNTIYF.

Regarding this clonotype: One base away lies a much larger clone, so this may be a sequencing read error. The genes are TRBV19 and TRBJ1-5; 7 bases line up with TRBD1. This CDR3 is built from 14 residues. Germline assignment: CDR1 LNHDA and CDR2 SQIVND (reference sequence). As DNA, the CDR3 is TGTGCCAGTAGGTTACAGGGGAGGACGCAGCCCCGGCATTTT. Translated, it gives CASRLQGRTQPRHF.

With regard to this clonotype: A much bigger clone sits one base away, suggesting this may be a read error. J is TRBJ2-7 and V is TRBV14, with TRBD1 identical over 7 bases. The CDR3 contains 13 residues. The V gene's germline CDR1 is SGHDN and CDR2 FVKESK. The chain's CDR3 is CACRSTGVGEQYF. In DNA form, the CDR3 reads TGTGCCTGCAGATCAACAGGGGTTGGCGAGCAGTACTTC.

Ten or more counts support this clonotype. V usage is TRBV5-8 and J usage is TRBJ1-2; the match to TRBD1 covers 10 bases. Losses at the gene ends were 2 bases for V and 4 bases for J; bases not matched to a gene: 5. The CDR3 sequence is 15 residues long. Looked up from germline, CDR1 is SGHTS and CDR2 is YDEGEE. CDR3 nucleotides: TGTGCCAGCAGCTTCCTGACAGGGGGCTCCTATGGCTACACCTTC. Translating it yields CASSFLTGGSYGYTF.

This clonotype was seen at least ten times. V gene TRBV6-1 combines with J gene TRBJ2-7; 8 bases align to TRBD2. V trimming: 7 bases; J trimming: 1 base; junction bases outside the gene matches: 9. CDR1 is MNHNS and CDR2 is SASEGT in the germline V gene. This CDR3 comprises 15 residues. CDR3 nucleotides: TGTGCCAGCACTCGGGGGGGACTGAGATCCTACGAGCAGTACTTC. It encodes CASTRGGLRSYEQYF.

This clonotype came up many times. The rearrangement uses TRBV12-3 or TRBV12-4 and TRBJ1-4, with D unclear. The ends were cut back, 4 bases at V and 1 base at J, with 10 bases in the middle. The CDR3 spans 15 residues. CDR3 loop: CASSSTGLTNEKLFF. CDR3 DNA: TGTGCCAGCAGTTCGACCGGGTTAACTAATGAAAAACTGTTTTTT.